Listed here are 3 T cell receptor beta chains from one sample, sequenced in a study of long-term antiretroviral therapy in people with HIV. The assay, immunoSEQ v3.0, was run at survey level. The method was immunoSEQ multiplex PCR; TCRdb's version includes in-frame clones alone and lacks a portion of them. The table lists tens of thousands of clones, under 90% of them singletons, with less than 8.5% in the top ten. The sample in question was unsorted PBMCs, obtained 1.8 years before starting antiretroviral therapy. The origin of the receptors is a woman under 40 with HIV.

The chain joins TRBV2 to TRBJ2-5, with 7 nucleotides matching TRBD2. V was pared by 10 bases and J by 1 base, with 12 bases of the junction left unmatched. This CDR3 has 15 residues. In germline, CDR1 is SNHLY, CDR2 FYNNEI. The CDR3 region is CATALGGDLQETQYF. The CDR3 DNA reads as TGTGCCACAGCGCTTGGGGGGGACCTCCAAGAGACCCAGTACTTC.

The chain is built from TRBV4-1 and TRBJ1-1; D is ambiguous. CDR1 is MGHRA, CDR2 YSYEKL, per germline. V gave up 0 bases and J gave up 6 bases, with 8 bases separating them. The CDR3 spans 13 residues. The CDR3 sequence: CASSQDPSPEAFF. The CDR3 region has the DNA TGCGCCAGCAGCCAAGATCCCAGCCCTGAAGCTTTCTTT.

This chain links TRBV5-1 with TRBJ1-3, with a tentative D call TRBD1 (6 bases). Per the germline V gene, CDR1 is SGHRS and CDR2 is YFSETQ. V dropped 4 bases and J dropped 2 bases, with 13 bases sitting between them. CDR3 length: 15 amino acids. The CDR3 loop is CASSTGTQTGNTIYF. As DNA, the CDR3 is TGCGCCAGCAGCACAGGGACGCAAACTGGAAACACCATATATTTT.